This T cell receptor beta chain was profiled in a study of T cell responses to AZD1222 COVID-19 vaccine (dated by TCRdb to the early 2020s). Study-wide context: Because spike-specific TCR depth and breadth did not differ between the two schedules, AZD1222 recipients who got a second dose at roughly 4 weeks were pooled with those who got a second dose at roughly 12 weeks. Trial participants were enrolled by age into subgroups of 18-55, 56-69 and 70-plus years, and about 150, 27 and 61 TCR-sequenced participants, respectively, were included in these subgroups. TCR sequencing covered more than 230 trial participants: 200 to 210 given two doses of AZD1222 and 26 given two doses of MenACWY control vaccine.

The CDR3 regions of human TCRbeta chains were analyzed by immunosequencing. In the paper's pipeline: Repertoire TCRs were matched against a reference library of SARS-CoV-2-specific TCRs generated with the MIRA antigen-specificity platform. Breadth meant the fraction of unique TCRs that were SARS-CoV-2-associated, whereas depth meant the fraction of total T cells that were SARS-CoV-2-associated. Using the MIRA data, each spike-specific TCR was mapped to the spike region that the TCR reacts to and placed in a CD4 or CD8 class. Log10-transformed breadth and depth values were compared by one-way ANOVA with Sidak's multiple comparisons tests. Held by TCRdb, this immuneACCESS table contains in-frame sequences only and omits some clones. Under half of the omission traces to an unresolved V gene where checked; the cause of the rest is unknown. Clone size and V and J calls were adopted from that table, with D and trimming inferred from the DNA. The sample profile shows roughly 120,000 clones; more than 75% of them were found once. The ten largest account for over 3% of the sample.

For CDR1 and CDR2, the germline V gene (reference sequence) lists SGHNT and YYREEE. From its cysteine to its phenylalanine, the CDR3 spans 14 amino acids. CDR3 DNA only is kept here, 42 bases in frame from base 1. V is cut back by 7 bases and J by 0 bases, with 5 bases in the junction unmatched. In the case of this clone: What antigen it recognizes has not been identified. No base quality values were provided; no much bigger clone lies one nucleotide off.

Broad study findings and their caveats: Reportedly, close to half of the unique spike-specific TCRs recognized epitopes lying outside the regions that are mutated in the B.1.351 and B.1.1.7 variants. The 56-69-year group was small, and its depth increase did not reach significance, likely because of low power. After two AZD1222 doses, spike-specific TCR breadth and depth were significantly higher than at day 0 and than in MenACWY recipients. Participants were mostly white British and included more females than males, and it was suggested by the authors that clonal diversity may have been underestimated. Because no day 14 peak-response samples were available, the repertoires could be characterized only after the peak T cell response. Vaccine-associated CD4 TCRs spanned the whole spike protein, with dominant responses in regions 160-218 and 743-854. Conclusions about previously exposed vaccinees were limited because only six AZD1222 recipients were SARS-CoV-2 seropositive at baseline.

The intended sense of this specimen's time point label: baseline before first vaccination. Vaccinee samples were obtained from the UK trials COV001 and COV002, which included a single-blind randomized controlled phase 2/3 trial of AZD1222 (ChAdOx1 nCoV-19) in healthy adults. For TCRbeta chain sequencing, PBMC samples were collected from trial participants at day 0 and at day 28 after the second dose. This chain joins TRBV5-4 to TRBJ2-7; 9 junctional bases match TRBD1. Sequences were derived from peripheral blood, sampled on day 0 of AZD1222 vaccination. This receptor was taken from an adult in good health. The sequence in DNA is TGTGCCAGCGGCCCGACAGGGGGCTCCTACGAGCAGTACTTC. This encodes CASGPTGGSYEQYF.